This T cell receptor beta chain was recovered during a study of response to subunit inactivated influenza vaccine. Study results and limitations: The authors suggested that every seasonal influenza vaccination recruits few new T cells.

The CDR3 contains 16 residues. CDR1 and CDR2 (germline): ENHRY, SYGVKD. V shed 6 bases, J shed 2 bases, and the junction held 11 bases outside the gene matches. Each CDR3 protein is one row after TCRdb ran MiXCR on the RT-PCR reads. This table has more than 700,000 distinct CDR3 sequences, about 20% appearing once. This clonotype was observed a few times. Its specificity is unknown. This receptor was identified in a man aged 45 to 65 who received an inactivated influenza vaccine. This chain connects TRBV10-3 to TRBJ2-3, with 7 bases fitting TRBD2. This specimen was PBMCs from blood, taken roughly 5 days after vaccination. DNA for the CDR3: TGTGCCATCAGCCCTATTCGGGCGGGGGACACAGATACGCAGTATTTT. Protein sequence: CAISPIRAGDTDTQYF.